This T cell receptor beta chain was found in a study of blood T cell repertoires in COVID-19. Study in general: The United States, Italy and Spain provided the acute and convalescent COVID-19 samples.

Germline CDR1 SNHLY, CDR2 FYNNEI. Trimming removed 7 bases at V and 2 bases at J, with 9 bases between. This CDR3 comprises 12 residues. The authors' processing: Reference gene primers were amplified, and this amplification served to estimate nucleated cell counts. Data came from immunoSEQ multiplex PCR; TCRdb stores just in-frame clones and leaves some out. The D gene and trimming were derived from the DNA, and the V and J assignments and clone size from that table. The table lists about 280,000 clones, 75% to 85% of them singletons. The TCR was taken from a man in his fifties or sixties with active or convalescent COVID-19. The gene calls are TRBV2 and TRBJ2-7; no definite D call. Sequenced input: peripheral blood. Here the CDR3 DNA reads TGTGCCAGCACGGTAGGAGCCTACGAGCAGTACTTC. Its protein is CASTVGAYEQYF.